These T cell receptor beta chains were read from a single sample in a study of blood T cell repertoires in COVID-19. The table came from immunoSEQ multiplex PCR; TCRdb's copy has only in-frame clones and leaves some out. In the table there are around 380,000 clones, about 87% of which are singletons. The sequencing sample was made of PBMCs or T cells enriched from blood (not recorded which). These receptors were taken from a man aged 25-45 years who had recovered from COVID-19. Both conserved end residues are part of each CDR3. D genes are given only for firm matches. Size is stated for part of the rows, as once, few or many counts, or as a class when the clone is expanded.

J,size,D,length,V,CDR3,DNA
TRBJ2-1,once,TRBD2,13,TRBV7-9,CASSFGTSFEQFF,TGTGCCAGCAGCTTTGGGACTAGCTTTGAGCAGTTCTTC
TRBJ1-2,NA,NA,16,TRBV29-1,CSVLREGTGANYGYTF,TGCAGCGTTTTGAGGGAGGGGACCGGAGCTAACTATGGCTACACCTTC
TRBJ1-3,NA,TRBD1,14,TRBV3-1/TRBV3-2,CASSQFQGGDTIYF,TGTGCCAGCAGCCAATTCCAGGGGGGAGACACCATATATTTT
TRBJ2-1,NA,TRBD1,16,TRBV5-1,CASSSLGTGGNNEQFF,TGCGCCAGCAGCTCCCTCGGGACAGGGGGAAACAATGAGCAGTTCTTC
TRBJ1-5,NA,TRBD1,16,TRBV7-9,CASSFSTGQGRQPQHF,TGTGCCAGCAGCTTTAGTACTGGACAGGGAAGGCAGCCCCAGCATTTT
TRBJ2-3,NA,NA,14,TRBV4-3,CASSQGASTDTQYF,TGCGCCAGCAGCCAGGGAGCGAGCACAGATACGCAGTATTTT
TRBJ2-7,NA,TRBD2,15,TRBV5-1,CASRTTGTSSYEQYF,TGCGCCAGCAGGACCACAGGGACTAGCTCCTACGAGCAGTACTTC
TRBJ1-4,NA,NA,14,TRBV3-1/TRBV3-2,CASSQQGFNEKLFF,TGTGCCAGCAGCCAACAGGGTTTCAATGAAAAACTGTTTTTT
TRBJ1-5,few,NA,13,TRBV6-4,CASSVGLNQPQHF,TGTGCCAGCAGTGTTGGGCTTAATCAGCCCCAGCATTTT
TRBJ2-1,NA,NA,16,TRBV6-5,CASSYGSGPSYNEQFF,TGTGCCAGCAGTTATGGGAGCGGACCCTCCTACAATGAGCAGTTCTTC
TRBJ1-2,few,TRBD1,17,TRBV7-2,CASSLAWGQVLNYGYTF,TGTGCCAGCAGCTTAGCATGGGGACAGGTCCTTAACTATGGCTACACCTTC
TRBJ1-4,NA,TRBD1,14,TRBV19,CASSRQGATEKLFF,TGTGCCAGTAGTCGACAGGGGGCGACTGAAAAACTGTTTTTT
TRBJ2-3,NA,TRBD1,14,TRBV5-1,CASFPGQGTDTQYF,TGCGCCAGCTTTCCGGGACAGGGCACAGATACGCAGTATTTT
TRBJ2-1,NA,TRBD2,18,TRBV6-1,CASSDLLAGDLIYNEQFF,TGTGCCAGCAGTGATCTCCTAGCGGGGGATCTCATCTACAATGAGCAGTTCTTC
TRBJ1-2,NA,TRBD1,13,TRBV12-3/TRBV12-4,CASSRDRGHGYTF,TGTGCCAGCAGCCGAGACAGGGGGCACGGCTACACCTTC
TRBJ1-1,NA,NA,14,TRBV11-3,CASSLDGGATEAFF,TGTGCCAGCAGCTTAGATGGGGGCGCCACTGAAGCTTTCTTT
TRBJ1-1,NA,NA,13,TRBV12-3/TRBV12-4,CASSLLGDTEAFF,TGTGCCAGCAGTCTCCTAGGGGACACTGAAGCTTTCTTT
TRBJ2-7,NA,NA,12,TRBV29-1,CSVGLGVYEQYF,TGCAGCGTCGGCCTAGGAGTGTACGAGCAGTACTTC
TRBJ2-7,NA,NA,13,TRBV5-1,CASSFTGGDEQYF,TGCGCCAGCAGCTTTACAGGGGGGGACGAGCAGTACTTC
TRBJ2-7,NA,TRBD2,14,TRBV10-3,CAIRASGTSYEQYF,TGTGCCATCAGGGCTAGCGGGACCTCCTACGAGCAGTACTTC
TRBJ1-1,NA,NA,12,TRBV5-6,CASSLAFAKAFF,TGTGCCAGCAGCTTGGCCTTCGCTAAAGCTTTCTTT
TRBJ2-5,NA,NA,14,TRBV15,CATSRLFSAETQYF,TGTGCCACCAGCAGACTCTTCTCCGCGGAGACCCAGTACTTC
TRBJ1-2,NA,TRBD1,19,TRBV5-6,CASSSWQGDMGGYNYGYTF,TGTGCCAGCAGCTCATGGCAGGGGGACATGGGAGGATATAACTATGGCTACACCTTC
TRBJ1-2,NA,NA,14,TRBV14,CASSQVHSNYGYTF,TGTGCCAGCAGCCAAGTTCACAGCAACTATGGCTACACCTTC
TRBJ1-3,NA,TRBD1,15,TRBV7-2,CASRPTGAQGNTIYF,TGTGCCAGCAGACCCACAGGGGCGCAAGGAAACACCATATATTTT
TRBJ1-1,NA,TRBD1,12,TRBV19,CASSRTGTEAFF,TGTGCCAGTAGCCGGACAGGGACTGAAGCTTTCTTT
TRBJ2-2,once,NA,15,TRBV18,CASSPPPQGAGELFF,TGTGCCAGCTCACCACCCCCTCAGGGCGCCGGGGAGCTGTTTTTT
TRBJ2-1,NA,TRBD1,16,TRBV6-5,CASSYSKGGVGNEQFF,TGTGCCAGCAGTTACTCGAAAGGGGGCGTGGGGAATGAGCAGTTCTTC
TRBJ2-7,NA,NA,15,TRBV5-1,CASSSDGLSSYEQYF,TGCGCCAGCAGCTCCGACGGGTTAAGCTCCTACGAGCAGTACTTC
TRBJ2-3,NA,TRBD2,17,TRBV7-8,CASSFSPSGLFTDTQYF,TGTGCCAGCAGCTTCTCTCCTAGCGGACTTTTCACAGATACGCAGTATTTT
TRBJ2-5,NA,TRBD1,17,TRBV4-1,CASTPRSSGQLQETQYF,TGCGCCAGCACCCCAAGATCGTCGGGACAGCTACAAGAGACCCAGTACTTC
TRBJ2-3,once,TRBD1,15,TRBV5-1,CASSLGDRSTDTQYF,TGCGCCAGCAGCTTGGGGGACAGGAGCACAGATACGCAGTATTTT
TRBJ1-2,once,NA,14,TRBV4-3,CASSQDASNYGYTF,TGCGCCAGCAGCCAAGATGCCAGTAACTATGGCTACACCTTC
TRBJ2-6,NA,NA,16,TRBV7-9,CASSLMSGSGANVLTF,TGTGCCAGCAGCTTAATGTCGGGCTCTGGGGCCAACGTCCTGACTTTC
TRBJ2-5,NA,NA,16,TRBV6-5,CASSSDGLQRQETQYF,TGTGCCAGCAGTTCGGATGGACTACAGAGGCAAGAGACCCAGTACTTC
TRBJ2-1,NA,TRBD2,19,TRBV11-2,CASSLELAGATQRDNEQFF,TGTGCCAGCAGCTTAGAACTAGCGGGGGCCACCCAGCGCGACAATGAGCAGTTCTTC
TRBJ2-2,NA,NA,14,TRBV9,CASREPGAGGELFF,TGTGCCAGCAGGGAGCCAGGGGCCGGCGGGGAGCTGTTTTTT
TRBJ1-2,NA,NA,13,TRBV29-1,CSVEESGTRGYTF,TGCAGCGTTGAAGAGTCCGGGACAAGGGGCTACACCTTC
TRBJ2-1,NA,TRBD1,15,TRBV5-4,CASSFPGQQYNEQFF,TGTGCCAGCAGCTTTCCGGGACAGCAATACAATGAGCAGTTCTTC
TRBJ1-5,few,TRBD1,18,TRBV27,CASSLSGLRDRGLQPQHF,TGTGCCAGCAGTTTATCGGGACTCCGGGACAGGGGGCTTCAGCCCCAGCATTTT
TRBJ2-4,NA,TRBD1,20,TRBV5-4,CASSPGPGTGGRLAKNIQYF,TGTGCCAGCAGCCCCGGTCCCGGGACAGGGGGGAGATTAGCCAAAAACATTCAGTACTTC
TRBJ2-3,once,TRBD2,16,TRBV2,CASSPSTSGGGSTQYF,TGTGCCAGCAGTCCCTCGACTAGCGGGGGGGGGAGTACGCAGTATTTT
TRBJ2-7,NA,NA,10,TRBV29-1,CSVLRDEQYF,TGCAGCGTTCTCAGGGACGAGCAGTACTTC
TRBJ1-3,once,NA,15,TRBV27,CATPKGESSGNTIYF,TGTGCCACTCCGAAGGGGGAGAGCTCTGGAAACACCATATATTTT
TRBJ1-4,NA,TRBD1,15,TRBV7-2,CASSLHRGLNEKLFF,TGTGCCAGCAGCCTACACAGGGGGCTTAATGAAAAACTGTTTTTT
TRBJ1-5,NA,TRBD1,14,TRBV19,CATTTGASVQPQHF,TGTGCCACCACGACAGGGGCGTCGGTCCAGCCCCAGCATTTT
TRBJ1-2,NA,NA,13,TRBV12-3/TRBV12-4,CASSLEVGYGYTF,TGTGCCAGCAGTTTAGAAGTCGGCTATGGCTACACCTTC
TRBJ1-1,NA,NA,15,TRBV6-5,CASSTPRTGETEAFF,TGTGCCAGCAGTACCCCAAGGACGGGGGAGACTGAAGCTTTCTTT
TRBJ1-5,NA,NA,14,TRBV6-5,CASSPTPLNQPQHF,TGTGCCAGCAGTCCCACCCCCCTAAATCAGCCCCAGCATTTT
TRBJ1-6,NA,NA,14,TRBV6-5,CASSYGGWNSPLHF,TGTGCCAGCAGTTACGGAGGGTGGAATTCACCCCTCCACTTT
TRBJ2-7,NA,TRBD1,15,TRBV29-1,CSVEKGDRGTYEQYF,TGCAGCGTTGAAAAGGGGGACAGGGGGACCTACGAGCAGTACTTC
TRBJ2-3,NA,NA,16,TRBV18,CASSPRQRSSTDTQYF,TGTGCCAGCTCACCACGTCAGAGGAGCAGCACAGATACGCAGTATTTT
TRBJ1-1,NA,NA,15,TRBV10-1,CASSESGAGVTEAFF,TGCGCCAGCAGTGAGTCAGGGGCAGGGGTCACTGAAGCTTTCTTT
TRBJ2-7,NA,NA,14,TRBV10-3,CAISESTRSYEQYF,TGTGCCATCAGTGAGTCGACACGATCCTACGAGCAGTACTTC
TRBJ1-2,few,TRBD1,17,TRBV19,CASSTPGQGRHNYGYTF,TGTGCCAGTAGTACCCCTGGACAGGGGAGACATAACTATGGCTACACCTTC